This entry lists 20 T cell receptor beta chains sequenced from one sample in a study of T cell clonality in common variable immunodeficiency. Method: immunoSEQ multiplex PCR; TCRdb's copy keeps in-frame clones and lacks some. The sample yields around 60,000 clones, without any singletons. Sequencing was performed on peripheral blood mononuclear cells. Every receptor here comes from a person between 18 and 75 years old in good health.

The table lists this clone with many counts. The CDR3 is cut off 3 residues early in the read; its end comes from the germline J gene. The chain carries TRBV19 and TRBJ2-1; a possible D gene is TRBD1 (6 bases). The CDR3 length is 14 residues. The V end was cut by 5 bases, the J end by 8 bases, with 16 bases between. Germline values: CDR1 LNHDA, CDR2 SQIVND (reference sequence). CDR3 DNA, as far as it was read: TGTGCCAGTAGTCTAGTTTACAGGGAATATGAG. Translating gives CASSLVYREYE. The complete CDR3 protein is CASSLVYREYEQFF.

This clone was detected many times. The sequence runs out 3 residues before the end of the CDR3; the remainder is reconstructed from the germline J gene. The rearrangement joins TRBV18 to TRBJ2-5; a possible D gene is TRBD2 (5 bases). CDR3 length: 14 amino acids. Trimming removed 1 base from V and 4 bases from J, with 10 bases in between. Germline CDR1 is KGHSH and CDR2 is LQKENI. CDR3 protein: CASSPRTASETQYF. The CDR3 bases that were read are TGTGCCAGCTCACCACGGACTGCGTCAGAGACC. Combining the CDR3 with reference TRBV18 and TRBJ2-5 gives the whole variable domain NAGVMQNPRHLVRRRGQEARLRCSPMKGHSHVYWYRQLPEEGLKFMVYLQKENIIDESGMPKERFSAEFPKEGPSILRIQQVVRGDSAAYFCASSPRTASETQYFGPGTRLLVL.

At least ten counts were recorded for this clone. The missing CDR3 end, 3 residues past where the read stops, is filled in from the germline J gene. The chain is built from TRBV5-1 and TRBJ1-2; 7 bases line up with TRBD1. The germline CDR1 and CDR2 sequences are SGHRS and YFSETQ. Unmatched junction bases numbered 11, after V lost 5 bases and J lost 4 bases. This CDR3 has 15 amino acids. Partial CDR3 DNA: TGCGCCAGCAGTGAGCCGGGAGGGGGCGGCTATGGC. Its translation: CASSEPGGGGYG. The full CDR3 is CASSEPGGGGYGYTF.

This clone was observed many times. The missing CDR3 end, 3 residues past where the read stops, is filled in from the germline J gene. This sequence joins TRBV24-1 and TRBJ2-2; D possibly corresponds to TRBD2 (5 bases). The V gene's germline CDR1 is KGHDR and CDR2 SFDVKD. Deletions cut 8 bases from V and 5 bases from J, with 11 bases between. The CDR3 is 13 residues long. The CDR3 loop is CATTGEPTGELFF. CDR3 DNA, as far as it was read: TGTGCCACCACCGGGGAACCGACCGGGGAG.

In this sample, this clone turned up many times. The observed sequence ends 3 residues before the CDR3 terminus, with the missing tail filled in from the germline J gene. This rearrangement joins TRBV19 to TRBJ2-5; 12 positions match TRBD2. The junction had 6 bases not matched to a gene; V was cut back by 5 bases and J by 2 bases. The CDR3 consists of 16 residues. Looked up from germline, CDR1 is LNHDA and CDR2 is SQIVND (reference sequence). The CDR3 reads CASSLSTSGGQETQYF. The CDR3 DNA, read in part, is TGTGCCAGTAGTCTTTCGACTAGCGGGGGTCAAGAGACC. Full variable domain (missing parts from reference TRBV19 and TRBJ2-5): DGGITQSPKYLFRKEGQNVTLSCEQNLNHDAMYWYRQDPGQGLRLIYYSQIVNDFQKGDIAEGYSVSREKKESFPLTVTSAQKNPTAFYLCASSLSTSGGQETQYFGPGTRLLVL.

This clone showed up many times. The read ends 3 residues early relative to the CDR3; the germline J gene fills the gap. The chain has TRBV2 and TRBJ1-2, with D hard to call. Trimming took off 6 bases at V and 3 bases at J, with 14 bases between the two ends. Germline assignment: CDR1 SNHLY and CDR2 FYNNEI. The CDR3 runs 14 residues. Partial CDR3 DNA: TGTGCCAGCAGGGCCGGCGGCCGGGACTATGGC. Translated, it gives CASRAGGRDYG. The complete CDR3 sequence is CASRAGGRDYGYTF.

This clone has at least ten counts. The read is 3 residues too short to cover the CDR3 end, so that end is filled in from the germline J gene. V gene TRBV5-1 combines with J gene TRBJ2-3, with 11 bases identical to TRBD2. The CDR3 has 17 amino acids. Unmatched junction bases numbered 11, after V lost 4 bases and J lost 4 bases. CDR1 and CDR2 (germline): SGHRS, YFSETQ. The covered CDR3 bases are TGCGCCAGCAGCACCCTCCCCCCGGGACTAGCGGCAGATACG. This gives the protein CASSTLPPGLAADT. The CDR3 as a whole reads CASSTLPPGLAADTQYF.

This clone was seen more than once but under ten times. The CDR3 is cut off 3 residues early in the read; its end comes from the germline J gene. The chain has TRBV20-1 and TRBJ2-3; 13 nucleotides line up with TRBD2. Germline CDR1 DFQATT, CDR2 SNEGSKA (reference sequence). V gave up 4 bases and J gave up 2 bases; unmatched junction bases: 9. This CDR3 contains 17 residues. CDR3 protein: CSATRLAGGQYTDTQYF. The sequenced CDR3 bases are TGCAGTGCTACAAGACTAGCGGGAGGCCAATACACAGATACG.

The table lists this clone with many counts. Read data end 3 residues before the CDR3 end; the end is taken from the germline J gene. The chain has TRBV10-1 and TRBJ1-5; D not resolved. There are 14 residues in the CDR3. Trimming took off 3 bases at V and 6 bases at J, with 12 bases between the two ends. The V gene's germline CDR1 is WNHNN and CDR2 SYGVQD (reference sequence). CDR3 sequence: CASSDGRVGQPQHF. CDR3 DNA (partial): TGCGCCAGCAGTGATGGTAGGGTTGGTCAGCCC.

This clone showed up many times. The missing CDR3 end, 3 residues past where the read stops, is filled in from the germline J gene. This sequence joins TRBV20-1 and TRBJ2-7, with D unresolved. This CDR3 comprises 10 residues. Germline values: CDR1 DFQATT, CDR2 SNEGSKA (reference sequence). With 7 bases removed from V and 5 bases from J, the gap between germline ends came to 9 bases. The CDR3 protein is CSGAMDEQYF. The part of the CDR3 DNA that was read is TGCAGTGGGGCGATGGACGAG.

This clone was seen many times. The sequence runs out 3 residues before the end of the CDR3; the remainder is reconstructed from the germline J gene. The chain employs TRBV5-4 and TRBJ1-1; 7 nucleotides align to TRBD1. V shed 4 bases and J 4 bases; nucleotides not matched to a gene: 7. Germline values: CDR1 SGHNT, CDR2 YYREEE (reference sequence). The length of the CDR3 is 14 residues. CDR3 protein: CASSGTGAGTEAFF. The sequenced part of the CDR3 DNA is TGTGCCAGCAGCGGAACAGGGGCGGGCACTGAA.

This clone has at least ten counts. The missing CDR3 end, 3 residues past where the read stops, is filled in from the germline J gene. The chain uses TRBV7-9 and TRBJ2-1; no firm D call. V dropped 6 bases and J dropped 3 bases, with 15 bases sitting between them. CDR3 length: 15 residues. Germline CDR1 and CDR2: SEHNR and FQNEAQ (reference sequence). CDR3 in amino acids: CASRRAIASYNEQFF. The covered CDR3 bases are TGTGCCAGCAGACGAGCCATAGCCAGCTACAATGAG.

There are many counts of this clone. The sequenced fragment ends 3 residues before the CDR3 boundary, so the rest is inferred from the germline J gene. The V gene is TRBV5-1, the J gene TRBJ1-4; D call uncertain. The CDR3 is 16 amino acids. V gave up 2 bases and J gave up 5 bases, with 16 bases separating them. Germline-derived CDR1 and CDR2 are SGHRS and YFSETQ. CDR3 DNA (partial): TGCGCCAGCAGCTTTGACTCGGCCAGTCGAAATGAAAAA. This encodes CASSFDSASRNEK. The CDR3 in full is CASSFDSASRNEKLFF.

This clone was counted at least ten times. The sequenced fragment ends 3 residues before the CDR3 boundary, so the rest is inferred from the germline J gene. The chain recombines TRBV18 with TRBJ1-5; TRBD1 agrees at 7 bases. The V and J ends lost 1 base and 0 bases, in that order; junction bases with no gene match: 3. The germline V gene has CDR1 KGHSH and CDR2 LQKENI. The CDR3 runs to 16 residues. The sequenced part of the CDR3 DNA is TGTGCCAGCTCACCACAGGGGGCTAATAGCAATCAGCCC. Amino acid sequence: CASSPQGANSNQP. The full CDR3 is CASSPQGANSNQPQHF. The full variable domain, in which reference TRBV18 and TRBJ1-5 provide the parts outside the CDR3, is NAGVMQNPRHLVRRRGQEARLRCSPMKGHSHVYWYRQLPEEGLKFMVYLQKENIIDESGMPKERFSAEFPKEGPSILRIQQVVRGDSAAYFCASSPQGANSNQPQHFGDGTRLSIL.

This clone was recorded at least ten times. An end of the junction does not agree with germline; a read error may underlie this. The read is 3 residues too short to cover the CDR3 end, so that end is filled in from the germline J gene. The chain is built from TRBV7-7 and TRBJ2-5; TRBD1 aligns across 8 bases. This CDR3 comprises 15 residues. Germline V gene data show CDR1 as SSHAT and CDR2 as FNYEAQ (reference sequence). The CDR3 reads CASSQGARPGETQYF. The CDR3 bases that were read are TGTGCTAGCAGCCAGGGGGCGCGACCTGGGGAGACC.

This clone appeared many times. The read stops 3 residues short of the end of the CDR3; the missing end is completed from the germline J gene. This chain joins TRBV5-1 and TRBJ2-2; D may be TRBD1 (6 bases). This CDR3 spans 14 amino acids. Trimming pared 7 bases from V and 1 base from J, leaving 11 bases between. The germline gives CDR1 SGHRS, CDR2 YFSETQ. The CDR3 is CASGTGQNTGELFF. The part of the CDR3 DNA that was read is TGCGCCAGCGGTACGGGACAGAACACCGGGGAG.

This clone was recorded a few times. The read is 3 residues too short to cover the CDR3 end, so that end is filled in from the germline J gene. V usage is TRBV11-1 and J usage is TRBJ2-7, with D perhaps TRBD1 (5 bases). Germline V gene data show CDR1 as SGHAT and CDR2 as FQDESV (reference sequence). Trimming pared 1 base from V and 6 bases from J, leaving 16 bases between. The CDR3 sequence is 15 residues long. The CDR3 here is CASSLGDSGFGEQYF. CDR3 DNA (partial): TGTGCCAGCAGCTTAGGCGACAGTGGTTTTGGCGAG.

In this sample, this clone turned up many times. The read terminates 3 residues ahead of where the CDR3 ends, so the germline J gene completes it. The rearrangement uses TRBV2 and TRBJ2-7; D gene uncertain. Germline V gives CDR1 SNHLY, CDR2 FYNNEI. The CDR3 sequence is 13 residues long. The V and J ends lost 6 bases and 4 bases respectively, with 13 bases between them. CDR3 region: CASSHPDSYEQYF. The CDR3 DNA, read in part, is TGTGCCAGCAGCCACCCCGACTCGTACGAG.

This clone was counted at least ten times. Read sequence stops 3 residues before the CDR3 end, and the germline J gene provides the missing end. The V call is TRBV18, the J call TRBJ2-5, with D perhaps matching TRBD2 (6 bases). The V end lost 0 bases, the J end lost 7 bases, and 9 bases lay between the germline ends. The germline V gene has CDR1 KGHSH and CDR2 LQKENI. CDR3 length: 13 residues. CDR3 residues: CASSPPARGTQYF. The part of the CDR3 DNA that was read is TGTGCCAGCTCACCACCGGCGCGGGGGACC.

In its sample, this clone was seen many times. The sequenced fragment ends 3 residues before the CDR3 boundary, so the rest is inferred from the germline J gene. V is TRBV10-3 and J is TRBJ1-1; possible D gene TRBD1, 5 bases. Trimming took off 6 bases at V and 3 bases at J, with 14 bases between the two ends. The V gene's germline CDR1 is ENHRY and CDR2 SYGVKD. The CDR3 contains 14 residues. The part of the CDR3 DNA that was read is TGTGCCATCAGCTACTCGCCCAGGGACACTGAA. This encodes CAISYSPRDTE. From start to end, the CDR3 is CAISYSPRDTEAFF.